The 5 T cell receptor beta chains below were found in one sample sequenced in a study of blood T cells in healthy people across ages. It was with a sample-barcoded 5' primer and a J-beta primer mix that a second PCR of about 6 to 12 cycles was run. TCRdb processed the 5' RACE reads anew with MiXCR; each CDR3 protein has one entry. Among roughly 1.6 million distinct CDR3 sequences listed, almost 35% were seen once. The sequenced material came from blood. The receptors shown here come from a woman aged 25 to 39 in good health.

The rearrangement uses TRBV5-1 and TRBJ2-7; TRBD2 matches 10 bases. Germline V gene data show CDR1 as SGHRS and CDR2 as YFSETQ. Unmatched junction bases numbered 5, after V lost 0 bases and J lost 2 bases. The CDR3 spans 16 residues. The CDR3 nucleotides read TGCGCCAGCAGCTTGGGAGGGACTAGCGACGCCTACGAGCAGTACTTC. The encoded protein is CASSLGGTSDAYEQYF.

The V and J genes are TRBV10-2 and TRBJ1-6, with 8 bases aligning to TRBD1. Germline CDR1 is WSHSY and CDR2 is SAAADI. The CDR3 runs to 15 residues. Trimming took 2 bases from V and 3 from J; bases not matched to a gene: 0. CDR3 loop: CASSETGGYNSPLHF. DNA of the CDR3: TGCGCCAGCAGTGAGACAGGGGGCTATAATTCACCCCTCCACTTT.

This clonotype was counted only a few times. The chain recombines TRBV6-2 or TRBV6-3 with TRBJ2-3, with TRBD2 matching 14 bases. The V gene's germline CDR1 is MNHEY and CDR2 SVGEGT. With 6 bases clipped from V and 5 bases from J, the junction kept 7 bases outside the gene matches. The CDR3 runs to 16 residues. The CDR3, as DNA: TGTGCCAGCAGCCGATTCGGGACTAGCGGGGGAGATACGCAGTATTTT. Translation gives CASSRFGTSGGDTQYF.

This clonotype has just a few counts. The rearrangement links TRBV5-1 to TRBJ1-1, with a tentative D call TRBD1 (6 bases). This CDR3 contains 15 residues. Trimming pared 4 bases from V and 0 bases from J, leaving 13 bases between. The germline V gene encodes CDR1 SGHRS and CDR2 YFSETQ. DNA for the CDR3: TGCGCCAGCAGCGTCCTGACAGGTGTGAACACTGAAGCTTTCTTT. It encodes CASSVLTGVNTEAFF.

The V and J genes are TRBV28 and TRBJ1-5, with D unclear. Trimming pared 2 bases from V and 1 base from J, leaving 12 bases between. Germline assignment: CDR1 MDHEN and CDR2 SYDVKM. CDR3 length: 16 amino acids. The CDR3 region is CASSLDVGVSNQPQHF. CDR3 DNA sequence: TGTGCCAGCAGTTTAGACGTCGGGGTGAGCAATCAGCCCCAGCATTTT.